The clone carrying this T cell receptor beta chain was counted many times. Unique molecular identifiers were incorporated into the prepared TCRbeta library. TCRdb re-analysed the PCR reads in MiXCR, keeping a single row per CDR3 protein. The table records a few hundred thousand distinct CDR3 sequences, approximately 13% of them present only once. These data belong to a study of T-cell reconstitution after alpha-beta-depleted transplantation in children. Looked up from germline, CDR1 is SEHNR and CDR2 is FQNEAQ (reference sequence). Trimming took off 3 bases at V and 2 bases at J, with 8 bases between the two ends. CDR3 length: 13 amino acids.

This TCR was recovered from a human donor who donated a stem cell graft to a child with combined immunodeficiency. The chain is built from TRBV7-9 and TRBJ2-7; D is unresolved. Sequences were derived from PBMCs from the stem cell graft donor, sampled from the stem cell graft. The CDR3 loop is CASSFGATYEQYF. The CDR3 DNA is TGTGCCAGCAGCTTTGGCGCAACCTACGAGCAGTACTTC.